Below are 14 T cell receptor beta chains sequenced from a single sample in a study of CD8+CD57+ T cells in acquired aplastic anemia. It was genomic DNA that served as the template for profiling TCR beta VDJ and CDR3. TCRdb redid the calling of the reads with MiXCR, one entry per CDR3 protein. The profile shows around 190,000 distinct CDR3 sequences, around 50% of them singletons. The sample taken for sequencing was sorted CD4+, CD8+, or CD8+CD57+ T cells (not recorded which) from PBMCs. These receptors were collected from a human donor in good health, serving as a control.

V is TRBV10-3 and J is TRBJ2-1; 7 nucleotides line up with TRBD1. In germline, CDR1 is ENHRY, CDR2 SYGVKD. This CDR3 contains 16 residues. Trimming removed 5 bases from V and 3 bases from J; junction bases left unmatched: 10. CDR3 residues: CAISRQGFLLYNEQFF. The DNA of the CDR3 is TGTGCCATCAGTAGACAGGGATTTTTACTCTACAATGAGCAGTTCTTC.

V gene TRBV18 combines with J gene TRBJ1-5, with D perhaps TRBD1 (6 bases). V lost 5 bases, J lost 5 bases, and 16 bases lay in between. The V gene's germline CDR1 is KGHSH and CDR2 LQKENI. This CDR3 is 15 amino acids long. The CDR3 bases are TGTGCCAGCTCAGAAGCCGGGACACCAGATCAGCCCCAGCATTTT. Translated, it gives CASSEAGTPDQPQHF.

V gene TRBV5-1 combines with J gene TRBJ1-2, with 10 positions matching TRBD1. The CDR3 covers 15 residues. The V segment lost 4 bases and the J segment 4 bases; nucleotides outside the gene matches: 7. The germline V gene has CDR1 SGHRS and CDR2 YFSETQ. CDR3 nucleotide sequence: TGCGCCAGCAGCCTAGGAGGGACAGGGGTCTATGGCTACACCTTC. Translating gives CASSLGGTGVYGYTF.

To note about this clonotype: This may be a read error, as it is one base from a much larger clone. This CDR3 reads CASNHPLGGETQYF. CDR3 coding DNA: TGTGCCAGCAATCACCCTCTGGGGGGAGAGACCCAGTACTTC. The chain recombines TRBV6-2 or TRBV6-3 with TRBJ2-5; TRBD2 is a possible D gene (6 bases). Trimming pared 7 bases from V and 4 bases from J, leaving 16 bases between. Germline V gene sequence: CDR1 MNHEY, CDR2 SVGEGT. The CDR3 sequence is 14 residues long.

This clonotype has just one count. A read error is possible here, since a much larger clone lies one base away. The genes are TRBV6-1 and TRBJ2-7, with D possibly matching TRBD1 (5 bases). Trimming removed 3 bases from V and 1 base from J, with 13 bases in between. The CDR3 extends over 15 amino acids. CDR1 is MNHNS and CDR2 is SASEGT in the germline V gene. CDR3 residues: CASSEIGAVSYEQYF. CDR3 sequence (DNA): TGTGCCAGCAGTGAGATAGGGGCAGTATCCTACGAGCAGTACTTC.

The CDR3 DNA reads as TGTGCCAGCAGGACGCCCGACGGATCCTACGAGCAGTACTTC. Translating gives CASRTPDGSYEQYF. The rearrangement links TRBV25-1 to TRBJ2-7; D gene ambiguous. Per the germline V gene, CDR1 is MGHDK and CDR2 is SYGVNS. Trimming took off 6 bases at V and 1 base at J, with 13 bases between the two ends. This CDR3 comprises 14 residues.

The J gene is TRBJ1-5, the V gene TRBV7-2; a possible D gene is TRBD1 (6 bases). The CDR3 runs to 14 residues. Germline V gene lookup returns CDR1 SGHTA and CDR2 FQGNSA. With 5 bases removed from V and 3 bases from J, the gap between germline ends came to 11 bases. CDR3 DNA sequence: TGTGCCAGCAGCCGGGACAAAGCCAATCAGCCCCAGCATTTT. It yields the protein CASSRDKANQPQHF. The full variable domain, in which reference TRBV7-2 and TRBJ1-5 provide the parts outside the CDR3, is GAGVSQSPSNKVTEKGKDVELRCDPISGHTALYWYRQSLGQGLEFLIYFQGNSAPDKSGLPSDRFSAERTGGSVSTLTIQRTQQEDSAVYLCASSRDKANQPQHFGDGTRLSIL.

This clonotype was counted only a few times. A much larger clone differs by one base, so this may be a read error. This chain joins TRBV3-1 and TRBJ2-7; a possible D gene is TRBD1 (6 bases). V was shortened by 0 bases and J by 2 bases, with 11 bases between the two germline ends. This CDR3 comprises 15 residues. Germline lookup yields CDR1 LGHDT and CDR2 YNNKEL (reference sequence). This chain's CDR3 is CASSQDPGEPYEQYF. The CDR3 region has the DNA TGTGCCAGCAGCCAAGATCCAGGGGAACCCTACGAGCAGTACTTC.

This clonotype was counted many times. The chain joins TRBV12-3 or TRBV12-4 to TRBJ1-1, with D possibly matching TRBD1 (6 bases). The CDR3 covers 14 residues. V shed 2 bases and J shed 4 bases, with 11 bases lying between them. The CDR3 sequence is CASSLRGRGTEAFF. The CDR3 DNA follows: TGTGCCAGCAGTTTAAGGGGGAGGGGCACTGAAGCTTTCTTT.

The chain couples TRBV9 to TRBJ1-5, with no clear D. Germline-derived CDR1 and CDR2 are SGDLS and YYNGEE. The CDR3 spans 15 residues. V was clipped by 0 bases and J by 4 bases, with 11 bases between them. The CDR3 DNA reads TGTGCCAGCAGCGTAGGGACCGCCCGAAATCAGCCCCAGCATTTT. Its translation is CASSVGTARNQPQHF. Supplemented by reference TRBV9 and TRBJ1-5, the full variable domain reads DSGVTQTPKHLITATGQRVTLRCSPRSGDLSVYWYQQSLDQGLQFLIQYYNGEERAKGNILERFSAQQFPDLHSELNLSSLELGDSALYFCASSVGTARNQPQHFGDGTRLSIL.

This clonotype occurred many times. The gene calls are TRBV20-1 and TRBJ1-5; 8 positions agree with TRBD1. CDR1 is DFQATT, CDR2 SNEGSKA, per germline (reference sequence). The ends lost 2 bases at V and 0 bases at J; junction bases unmatched: 3. There are 15 residues in the CDR3. CDR3 protein: CSARRTGSSNQPQHF. CDR3 in DNA: TGCAGTGCTAGAAGGACAGGGTCTAGCAATCAGCCCCAGCATTTT.

This clonotype was detected a few times. This chain links TRBV29-1 with TRBJ1-2, with D maybe TRBD1 (5 bases). Germline V gene sequence: CDR1 SQVTM, CDR2 ANQGSEA. The CDR3 has 12 residues. Deletions cut 7 bases from V and 6 bases from J, with 15 bases between. The chain's CDR3 is CSADGGEDGYTF. Written as DNA, the CDR3 is TGCAGCGCCGATGGGGGGGAAGATGGCTACACCTTC. Using reference TRBV29-1 and TRBJ1-2 for the parts outside the CDR3, the full variable domain is SAVISQKPSRDICQRGTSLTIQCQVDSQVTMMFWYRQQPGQSLTLIATANQGSEATYESGFVIDKFPISRPNLTFSTLTVSNMSPEDSSIYLCSADGGEDGYTFGSGTRLTVV.

V and J are TRBV10-2 and TRBJ1-6; 10 nucleotides match TRBD1. The CDR3 loop spans 16 amino acids. V was clipped by 0 bases and J by 7 bases; unmatched bases: 3. Germline V CDR1 and CDR2: WSHSY, SAAADI. The CDR3 loop is CASSESLTGGNSPLHF. As DNA, the CDR3 is TGCGCCAGCAGTGAGTCCTTGACAGGGGGCAATTCACCCCTCCACTTT.

This clonotype was counted at least ten times. V and J are TRBV4-2 and TRBJ2-7; 10 bases fit TRBD2. V shed 4 bases, J shed 2 bases, and the junction held 5 bases outside the gene matches. This CDR3 comprises 15 residues. The germline V gene encodes CDR1 LGHNA and CDR2 YNFKEQ. The CDR3 loop reads CASSLDGTSAYEQYF. CDR3 sequence (DNA): TGTGCCAGCAGCCTAGACGGGACTAGCGCCTACGAGCAGTACTTC.